Given below is one T cell receptor (beta chain) in context. Its antigen has not been determined. Base-call qualities are not available, and no considerably larger clone is one nucleotide away. These data belong to a study of control samples from healthy donors and cancer patients (TCRdb year 2020). CDR1 and CDR2 are read off the germline V gene as WSHSY and SAAADI. Cut back by 6 bases and 3 bases, the V and J ends lie 8 bases apart. The CDR3 spans 12 residues, from the cysteine through the phenylalanine. Only CDR3 DNA remains: 36 bases, in frame from the first base. The receptor library was made with the immunoSEQ multiplex PCR assay. TCRdb holds this immuneACCESS table with in-frame rearrangements only. Some clones are missing; in checked studies, unresolved V genes explain under half, and the rest has no known cause. The sample table shows 150,000 or so clones, and 85% to 95% are seen once. The ten top clones hold approximately 15% of the sample.

The TCR was taken from a man aged 55-75 years with colorectal cancer. Source material: PBMCs. The rearrangement combines TRBV10-2 with TRBJ1-2; the D gene assignment is ambiguous. The CDR3 reads as follows: CASSSGDYGYTF. The nucleotide sequence is TGCGCCAGCAGCTCAGGCGACTATGGCTACACCTTC.